This entry describes one TCR beta chain. The antigen it recognizes is unknown. Within one base of it there is no much larger clone, and no base qualities were kept. Using the deep immunoSEQ assay, multiplex PCR amplified TCR CDR3 regions from genomic DNA. Extracted genomic DNA from each cell subset was distributed evenly across all wells of several immunoSEQ 96-well plates, and each plate was treated as a replicate. For sorted subsets, each replicate PCR was loaded with around 200 ng genomic DNA, equivalent to 30,000 or so T cell genomes. Purified libraries were measured with a Qubit 3.0 fluorometer, size-checked on a Bioanalyzer 2100, and measured again with the KAPA Library Quantification kit. Every immunoSEQ 96-well plate was sequenced on a separate single-read 150-cycle Illumina NextSeq 550 flow cell. As for the original processing: Because the immunoSEQ output held only junctional sequences and lacked quality scores, the filtering could not match the filtering applied to full-length reads. Sequences were annotated with PyIR, a Python wrapper for IgBLAST v1.9, using IMGT germline references to assign V/J genes and CDR3. Reads were removed for weak V/J assignments (E-value above 1e-6), missing CDR3, stop codons, out-of-frame junctions, or ambiguous translated residues. V3J clonotypes were defined as sequences sharing the same inferred V gene, J gene, and CDR3 amino acid sequence. To compute the percentage overlap between repertoires, the number of shared unique clonotypes was divided by the size of the smaller repertoire. Three approaches were used to assess repertoire richness: RTK rarefaction, the Chao1 estimator, and Recon v2.1 estimates of unobserved clonotypes. OLGA was used to compute generation probabilities for all TCRbeta clonotypes that the gDNA method yielded from four donors. TCRdb provides this immuneACCESS table in a form limited to in-frame rearrangements. Some clones are lacking; in checked studies, under half of them reflect an unresolved V gene, and why the rest are absent is not known. V and J calls and clone size are copied from that table; D and trimming were computed from the DNA. The sample yields more than 400,000 clones; more than 95% were counted once. Around 0.066% of the sample is held by the ten biggest clonotypes.

This sample was included in a study of shared clonotypes between healthy human individuals (TCRdb year 2020). For context, the study as a whole: A few men and two women, aged 18 to 49 years, made up the cohort. For each donor, CD4 naive and CD4 memory were each run on three plates, CD8 naive on two plates, and CD8 memory on one plate. To estimate repertoire size and how much clonotype sharing occurs between individuals, the study deeply sequenced the blood TCR repertoires of five healthy adults. Libraries were prepared and TCR repertoires were sequenced by different laboratories using diverse techniques, in order to increase sequencing depth and limit assay-specific biases. Per donor, leukapheresis produced somewhere between about 0.8 and 9 billion PBMCs. Results and caveats for the whole study, not just this receptor: Incomplete sequencing was indicated by rarefaction of sorted-subset datasets, despite the large sequencing depth. The genetic and exposure-history diversity represented was limited by the small number of donors. Larger estimated clonotype richness was generally found for naive subsets than for memory subsets. Based on pairwise subsampling, the degree of clonotype sharing among donors was expected to be affected by sequencing depth. Sampling was limited to blood, and TCR repertoires in tissue likely differ from TCR repertoires in blood. Clonotypes shared by all four sorted-subset donors showed higher generation probabilities than non-shared clonotypes. When several donors were compared, the shared fraction of clonotypes was 5% to 6.5% for naive CD4, around 4% for naive CD8, more than 2% for memory CD4, and 0.35% to 0.4% for memory CD8.

Inclusive of the bounding cysteine and phenylalanine, the CDR3 is 17 residues long. CDR3 DNA only is kept here, 51 bases in frame from base 1. Germline trimming: 5 bases from V, 1 base from J; junction bases outside gene matches: 12. According to the germline V gene (reference sequence), CDR1 reads SEHNR and CDR2 reads FQNEAQ. The donors were healthy, HIV-negative adults who had no recently reported acute infections or vaccinations. All donors were Caucasian adults living in Nashville, Tennessee, USA. CD4+ T cells were enriched by magnetic negative selection; naive cells were then positively selected on CD45RA, and the negative fraction formed the memory subset. Blood was obtained by leukapheresis, after which PBMCs were separated by Ficoll-Histopaque density gradient centrifugation and cryopreserved in liquid nitrogen vapor phase. Analytical flow cytometry was used to check the purity and quantity of every magnetically sorted T cell population. Genomic DNA was isolated from each sorted fraction and quantified by UV absorbance on a Nanodrop 2000c.

This chain joins TRBV7-9 to TRBJ2-7, and TRBD2 matches 9 of the central bases. The sequenced sample was naive CD4+ T cells sorted from blood. The cell subset or site label corresponds to: CD45RA+ positively selected. The origin of this receptor is a woman in her 30s in good health. The nucleotide sequence reads TGTGCCAGCAGCAAAGGATCTGCGGGAGGGGGGTCCTACGAGCAGTACTTC. It translates as CASSKGSAGGGSYEQYF.